A selection of T cell receptor beta chains follows, all from one sample in a study of PD-1 blockade in classical Hodgkin lymphoma. Sequencing was performed with immunoSEQ multiplex PCR; in TCRdb, only in-frame clones are kept and a portion is missing. This sample has about 98,000 clones; just under 95% occur once, and the top ten carry roughly 2.8%. The input for sequencing was peripheral blood mononuclear cells (PBMCs), taken at baseline. The receptors were sampled from a human donor with classical Hodgkin lymphoma. CDR3s include the opening cysteine and the closing phenylalanine or tryptophan. The D gene is left open where the match is weak. Part of the rows lack a size; the others show once, few, many or a class for expanded clones.

d_gene: TRBD1; j_gene: TRBJ2-2; v_gene: TRBV5-4; abundance: NA; CDR3aa: CASSRLVRDRDGAGELFF; CDR3nt: TGTGCCAGCAGCCGCCTTGTCCGGGACAGGGACGGTGCCGGGGAGCTGTTTTTT
d_gene: NA; j_gene: TRBJ1-5; v_gene: TRBV19; abundance: NA; CDR3aa: CASTPRSVGTSSNQPQHF; CDR3nt: TGTGCCAGTACCCCCCGAAGTGTGGGGACCTCTAGCAATCAGCCCCAGCATTTT
d_gene: NA; j_gene: TRBJ2-2; v_gene: TRBV2; abundance: NA; CDR3aa: CASMEENTGELFF; CDR3nt: TGTGCCAGCATGGAGGAGAACACCGGGGAGCTGTTTTTT
d_gene: TRBD1; j_gene: TRBJ2-1; v_gene: TRBV30; abundance: NA; CDR3aa: CAWSGTGDIFSYNEQFF; CDR3nt: TGTGCCTGGAGTGGTACAGGGGACATCTTCTCCTACAATGAGCAGTTCTTC
d_gene: NA; j_gene: TRBJ1-4; v_gene: TRBV28; abundance: NA; CDR3aa: CASSFVDRNEKLFF; CDR3nt: TGTGCCAGCAGTTTCGTCGATCGAAATGAAAAACTGTTTTTT
d_gene: NA; j_gene: TRBJ2-3; v_gene: TRBV2; abundance: NA; CDR3aa: CASGLTDTQYF; CDR3nt: TGTGCCAGCGGTTTAACAGATACGCAGTATTTT
d_gene: NA; j_gene: TRBJ2-2; v_gene: TRBV2; abundance: few; CDR3aa: CASTTAKGVNTGELFF; CDR3nt: TGTGCCAGCACGACAGCAAAAGGGGTAAACACCGGGGAGCTGTTTTTT
d_gene: NA; j_gene: TRBJ1-1; v_gene: TRBV7-9; abundance: NA; CDR3aa: CASSLDGTRNTEAFF; CDR3nt: TGTGCCAGCAGCTTAGACGGGACCCGCAACACTGAAGCTTTCTTT
d_gene: NA; j_gene: TRBJ1-2; v_gene: TRBV5-6; abundance: NA; CDR3aa: CASSLGPSNYGYTF; CDR3nt: TGTGCCAGCAGCTTGGGGCCGAGTAACTATGGCTACACCTTC
d_gene: TRBD2; j_gene: TRBJ2-7; v_gene: TRBV7-9; abundance: NA; CDR3aa: CASSLRAGAAEQYF; CDR3nt: TGTGCCAGCAGCCTAAGGGCGGGAGCAGCCGAGCAGTACTTC
d_gene: TRBD1; j_gene: TRBJ2-3; v_gene: TRBV28; abundance: NA; CDR3aa: CASSFPDRGLKDTQYF; CDR3nt: TGTGCCAGCAGTTTCCCTGACAGGGGGCTGAAAGATACGCAGTATTTT
d_gene: TRBD2; j_gene: TRBJ2-1; v_gene: TRBV5-8; abundance: NA; CDR3aa: CASSAGLASYNEQFF; CDR3nt: TGTGCCAGCAGCGCGGGACTAGCGTCTTACAATGAGCAGTTCTTC
d_gene: TRBD1; j_gene: TRBJ1-2; v_gene: TRBV29-1; abundance: few; CDR3aa: CSASSGQGANYGYTF; CDR3nt: TGCAGCGCGTCGTCGGGACAGGGGGCTAACTATGGCTACACCTTC
d_gene: NA; j_gene: TRBJ2-3; v_gene: TRBV9; abundance: NA; CDR3aa: CASSPRDATDTQYF; CDR3nt: TGTGCCAGCAGCCCCCGGGACGCAACAGATACGCAGTATTTT
d_gene: TRBD1; j_gene: TRBJ1-1; v_gene: TRBV30; abundance: NA; CDR3aa: CAWSPPGTGNTEAFF; CDR3nt: TGTGCCTGGAGTCCGCCCGGGACAGGAAACACTGAAGCTTTCTTT
d_gene: TRBD1; j_gene: TRBJ2-3; v_gene: TRBV15; abundance: NA; CDR3aa: CATSARQGADTQYF; CDR3nt: TGTGCCACCAGTGCGCGACAGGGGGCCGATACGCAGTATTTT